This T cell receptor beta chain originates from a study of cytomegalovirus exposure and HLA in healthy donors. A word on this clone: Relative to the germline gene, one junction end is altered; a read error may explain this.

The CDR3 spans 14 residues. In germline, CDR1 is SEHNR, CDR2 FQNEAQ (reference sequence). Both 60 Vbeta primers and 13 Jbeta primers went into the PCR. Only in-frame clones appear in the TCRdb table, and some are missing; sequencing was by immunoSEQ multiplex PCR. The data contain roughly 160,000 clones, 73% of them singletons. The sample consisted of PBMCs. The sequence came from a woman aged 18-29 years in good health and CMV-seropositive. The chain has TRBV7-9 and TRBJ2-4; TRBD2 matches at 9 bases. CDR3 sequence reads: CASSLEGGGERRQF. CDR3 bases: TGTGCCAGCAGCTTAGAGGGCGGGGGGGAACGAAGGCAGTTC.